These 25 T cell receptor beta chains were all obtained from the same sample, sequenced in a study of technical replicates of blood from a few donors. Assay used: immunoSEQ multiplex PCR; TCRdb lists only in-frame clones, some missing. The top ten hold around 5.2% of the sample, which has 60,000 or so clones, just under 90% seen once. The sample comprised PBMCs. These receptors came from a human donor in good health. Some clones in this sample may be carry-over from other donors' samples.

There are a few counts of this clone. The rearrangement links TRBV6-1 to TRBJ1-2; tentatively, D is TRBD1 (6 bases). Trimming pared 6 bases from V and 0 bases from J, leaving 8 bases between. CDR1 is MNHNS, CDR2 SASEGT, per germline. The CDR3 is 13 residues long. This chain's CDR3 is CASRGTTNYGYTF. DNA for the CDR3: TGTGCCAGCAGAGGGACAACTAACTATGGCTACACCTTC.

This clone was observed once. The V and J genes are TRBV5-6 and TRBJ1-6; 8 bases match TRBD1. CDR1 is SGHDT, CDR2 YYEEEE, per germline. Trimming removed 4 bases from V and 6 bases from J; junction bases left unmatched: 9. The CDR3 has 16 amino acids. Written as DNA, the CDR3 is TGTGCCAGCAGCGGACAGGGTCCTATGAGTAATTCACCCCTCCACTTT. This codes for CASSGQGPMSNSPLHF.

This chain uses TRBV18 with TRBJ1-1; perhaps TRBD1 as D (6 bases). CDR1 is KGHSH, CDR2 LQKENI, per germline. Trimming took 5 bases from V and 5 from J, leaving 9 bases between them. CDR3 length: 12 amino acids. The CDR3 sequence is CASSTGFTEAFF. CDR3 bases: TGTGCCAGCTCAACAGGGTTTACTGAAGCTTTCTTT.

DNA for the CDR3: TGTGCCAGCAGCTTACTAGCGAATGAGCAGTTCTTC. Translated: CASSLLANEQFF. V usage is TRBV7-6 and J usage is TRBJ2-1, with a tentative D call TRBD2 (6 bases). V lost 2 bases, J lost 7 bases, and 6 bases lay in between. Germline CDR1 is SGHVS and CDR2 is FNYEAQ. This CDR3 contains 12 residues.

This clone appeared a few times. The J gene is TRBJ1-5, the V gene TRBV7-2, with TRBD1 matching 7 bases. V gave up 5 bases and J gave up 5 bases; unmatched junction bases: 9. The CDR3 loop spans 15 amino acids. Germline V gives CDR1 SGHTA, CDR2 FQGNSA. CDR3 protein: CASSPVTGVDQPQHF. DNA of the CDR3: TGTGCCAGCAGCCCCGTTACAGGGGTGGATCAGCCCCAGCATTTT.

About this clone: Within the sample, other DNA sequences also encode this same CDR3. The chain joins TRBV5-1 to TRBJ2-1; D possibly corresponds to TRBD2 (5 bases). Per the germline V gene, CDR1 is SGHRS and CDR2 is YFSETQ. Deletions cut 2 bases from V and 0 bases from J, with 6 bases between. This CDR3 has 14 amino acids. The CDR3 DNA reads as TGCGCCAGCAGCTTCAGCGGCTCCTACAATGAGCAGTTCTTC. Translating it yields CASSFSGSYNEQFF.

Only one count was recorded for this clone. The chain links TRBV7-3 to TRBJ2-1, with a possible D match to TRBD2 (6 bases). CDR1 and CDR2 from the germline V gene are SGHTA and FQGTGA. The germline V and J ends were trimmed by 2 bases and 3 bases, with 11 bases remaining between them. The CDR3 is 15 residues long. The CDR3 DNA is TGTGCCAGCAGCTTATCCCGGGAGTTCTACAATGAGCAGTTCTTC. Translating it yields CASSLSREFYNEQFF.

The chain links TRBV2 to TRBJ2-1; 8 bases are shared with TRBD2. The CDR3 contains 15 residues. With 4 bases clipped from V and 4 bases from J, the junction kept 6 bases outside the gene matches. Per the germline V gene, CDR1 is SNHLY and CDR2 is FYNNEI. In nucleotides, the CDR3 is TGTGCCAGCAGTGCGGAGACTAGCGTATACAATGAGCAGTTCTTC. This encodes CASSAETSVYNEQFF.

The chain has TRBV20-1 and TRBJ2-3; no definite D call. The CDR3 is 11 amino acids. Germline values: CDR1 DFQATT, CDR2 SNEGSKA (reference sequence). Written as DNA, the CDR3 is TGCAGGGTGGCTGGCACAGATACGCAGTATTTT. Protein product: CRVAGTDTQYF.

A single count supports this clone. This chain connects TRBV5-4 to TRBJ2-5; 11 bases fit TRBD2. The ends lost 5 bases at V and 5 bases at J; junction bases unmatched: 8. The CDR3 extends over 15 amino acids. In germline, CDR1 is SGHNT, CDR2 YYREEE (reference sequence). CDR3 sequence (DNA): TGTGCCAGCAGTTTGCTAGCGGGAGGCGGTGAGACCCAGTACTTC. Its translation is CASSLLAGGGETQYF.

This clone appeared a single time. The chain joins TRBV15 to TRBJ1-5, with D perhaps matching TRBD1 (6 bases). V was shortened by 1 base and J by 0 bases, with 19 bases between the two germline ends. This CDR3 region has 19 residues. Germline V gene lookup returns CDR1 LNHNV and CDR2 YYDKDF (reference sequence). CDR3 sequence: CATSRGNFGGPYSNQPQHF. CDR3 bases: TGTGCCACCAGCAGAGGAAATTTCGGGGGGCCGTATAGCAATCAGCCCCAGCATTTT.

The chain couples TRBV7-6 to TRBJ1-2, with unresolved D. Trimming pared 9 bases from V and 4 bases from J, leaving 9 bases between. The CDR3 covers 11 residues. Germline V gene sequence: CDR1 SGHVS, CDR2 FNYEAQ. The CDR3 DNA reads TGTGCCAGTTCGGCGGGCTATGGCTACACCTTC. Protein sequence: CASSAGYGYTF. The full variable domain, completed using reference TRBV7-6 and TRBJ1-2, is GAGVSQSPRYKVTKRGQDVALRCDPISGHVSLYWYRQALGQGPEFLTYFNYEAQQDKSGLPNDRFSAERPEGSISTLTIQRTEQRDSAMYRCASSAGYGYTFGSGTRLTVV.

V gene TRBV9 combines with J gene TRBJ2-7, with a weak D call TRBD2 (6 bases). The CDR3 is made up of 15 amino acids. The germline gives CDR1 SGDLS, CDR2 YYNGEE. Deletions cut 0 bases from V and 3 bases from J, with 13 bases between. The CDR3 is CASSVGGLSIYEQYF. CDR3 bases: TGTGCCAGCAGCGTAGGGGGACTCTCCATCTACGAGCAGTACTTC.

The V gene is TRBV10-3, the J gene TRBJ1-2, with D unresolved. The CDR3 contains 16 residues. Germline V lookup: CDR1 ENHRY, CDR2 SYGVKD. Trimming cost V 4 bases and J 3 bases, with 18 bases left between them. The CDR3 DNA reads as TGTGCCATCAGTGCGGAGGTGGGAGTCCAGGACTATGGCTACACCTTC. It specifies CAISAEVGVQDYGYTF.

The chain is built from TRBV30 and TRBJ2-1; the match to TRBD2 covers 7 bases. J gave up 0 bases and V 4 bases, and 9 bases lay outside the gene matches. Germline CDR1 and CDR2: GTSNPN and SVGIG (reference sequence). The CDR3 runs 16 residues. In DNA, the CDR3 is TGTGCCTGGATGACTTATAAGCGGGGCTCCTACAATGAGCAGTTCTTC. Its translation: CAWMTYKRGSYNEQFF. The full variable domain, its missing parts supplied by reference TRBV30 and TRBJ2-1, is SQTIHQWPATLVQPVGSPLSLECTVEGTSNPNLYWYRQAAGRGLQLLFYSVGIGQISSEVPQNLSASRPQDRQFILSSKKLLLSDSGFYLCAWMTYKRGSYNEQFFGPGTRLTVL.

This clone was seen a handful of times. The rearrangement uses TRBV27 and TRBJ1-1; 9 bases match TRBD1. The V and J ends lost 4 bases and 4 bases, in that order; junction bases with no gene match: 4. The CDR3 has 14 amino acids. Germline lookup yields CDR1 MNHEY and CDR2 SMNVEV (reference sequence). The chain's CDR3 is CASSSTTGGTEAFF. As DNA, the CDR3 is TGTGCCAGCAGTTCGACGACAGGGGGCACTGAAGCTTTCTTT.

The chain uses TRBV28 and TRBJ1-6; a weak D match, TRBD1 (5 bases). V was pared by 6 bases and J by 12 bases, with 30 bases between. The CDR3 length is 18 residues. Germline CDR1 MDHEN, CDR2 SYDVKM. CDR3 sequence reads: CASSLSPPTATGWGPLHF. CDR3 nucleotide sequence: TGTGCCAGCAGCCTATCCCCCCCGACAGCTACCGGATGGGGACCCCTCCACTTT.

The chain carries TRBV6-6 and TRBJ2-7, with a possible D match to TRBD2 (5 bases). This CDR3 comprises 11 residues. Germline V gives CDR1 MNHNY, CDR2 SVGAGI (reference sequence). Trimming cost V 6 bases and J 7 bases, with 10 bases left between them. The CDR3 reads CASSPDFEQYF. The CDR3 DNA follows: TGTGCCAGCAGCCCGGACTTTGAGCAGTACTTC.

V and J are TRBV28 and TRBJ2-3; TRBD2 agrees at 7 bases. CDR1 and CDR2 (germline): MDHEN, SYDVKM. J lost 1 base, V lost 3 bases, and 4 bases had no gene match. The CDR3 consists of 15 residues. The CDR3, as DNA: TGTGCCAGCAGTTTGGGCGGGAGCGGCACAGATACGCAGTATTTT. Translated, it gives CASSLGGSGTDTQYF.

The chain has TRBV11-2 and TRBJ2-2; 11 bases line up with TRBD1. The CDR3 has 15 residues. Germline CDR1 reads SGHAT; CDR2 reads FQNNGV. V shed 3 bases, J shed 6 bases, and the junction held 3 bases outside the gene matches. The CDR3 sequence: CASSLGQGGPGELFF. The CDR3 coding sequence is TGTGCCAGCAGCTTGGGACAGGGGGGCCCCGGGGAGCTGTTTTTT.

This clone has just one count. V and J are TRBV7-9 and TRBJ2-5; no reliable D call. Trimming left V 5 bases short and J 4 bases short, with 11 bases between. This CDR3 has 13 residues. Germline lookup yields CDR1 SEHNR and CDR2 FQNEAQ (reference sequence). The CDR3 loop is CASSPPPRETQYF. The CDR3, as DNA: TGTGCCAGCAGCCCTCCCCCCCGAGAGACCCAGTACTTC.

The table lists this clone with a count of one. The rearrangement links TRBV2 to TRBJ2-7; 9 bases are shared with TRBD1. The germline CDR1 and CDR2 sequences are SNHLY and FYNNEI. This CDR3 comprises 15 residues. The junction had 10 bases not matched to a gene; V was cut back by 6 bases and J by 4 bases. The CDR3 nucleotides are TGTGCCAGCAGCGTTTCCGGGACAGGGAATTACGAGCAGTACTTC. This encodes CASSVSGTGNYEQYF.

This sequence joins TRBV7-2 and TRBJ2-1; D is ambiguous. Germline V gene lookup returns CDR1 SGHTA and CDR2 FQGNSA. Deletions cut 5 bases from V and 2 bases from J, with 13 bases between. The CDR3 runs 15 residues. The CDR3 DNA is TGTGCCAGCAGCCAATACAATCCCCCCTACAATGAGCAGTTCTTC. Its protein product is CASSQYNPPYNEQFF.

This clone showed up just once. V is TRBV5-1 and J is TRBJ2-7, with TRBD1 matching 7 bases. Losses at the gene ends were 4 bases for V and 1 base for J; bases not matched to a gene: 5. Germline-derived CDR1 and CDR2 are SGHRS and YFSETQ. The CDR3 spans 14 residues. The CDR3, as DNA: TGCGCCAGCAGCGCTCGGACAGGATCCTACGAGCAGTACTTC. The encoded protein is CASSARTGSYEQYF.

This CDR3 is CASSPSALSSYEQYF. CDR3 nucleotides: TGTGCCAGCAGCCCCAGCGCTCTAAGCTCCTACGAGCAGTACTTC. V is TRBV4-2 and J is TRBJ2-7, with D hard to call. This CDR3 is 15 amino acids long. Trimming pared 4 bases from V and 0 bases from J, leaving 13 bases between. The germline CDR1 and CDR2 sequences are LGHNA and YNFKEQ.